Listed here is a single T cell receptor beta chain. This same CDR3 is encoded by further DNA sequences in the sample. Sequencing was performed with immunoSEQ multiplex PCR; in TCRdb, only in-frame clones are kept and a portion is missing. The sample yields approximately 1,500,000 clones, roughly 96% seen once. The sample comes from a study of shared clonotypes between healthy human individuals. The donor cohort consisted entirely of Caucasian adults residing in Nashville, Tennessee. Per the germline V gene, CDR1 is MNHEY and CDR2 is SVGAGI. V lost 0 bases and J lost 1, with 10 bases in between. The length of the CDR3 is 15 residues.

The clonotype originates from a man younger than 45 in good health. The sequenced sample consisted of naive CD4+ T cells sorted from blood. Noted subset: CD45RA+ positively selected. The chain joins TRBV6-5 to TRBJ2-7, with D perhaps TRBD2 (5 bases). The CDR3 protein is CASSYSPGLSYEQYF. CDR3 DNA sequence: TGTGCCAGCAGTTACTCTCCGGGATTATCCTACGAGCAGTACTTC.